This is a list of T cell receptor beta chains from one sample in a study of shared clonotypes between healthy human individuals. The method was immunoSEQ multiplex PCR; TCRdb's version includes in-frame clones alone and lacks a portion of them. The table includes approximately 650,000 clones, 95% to 96% detected once. Sequencing was carried out using naive CD8+ T cells sorted from blood. All receptors derive from a woman aged 25-40 years in good health. The CDR3 runs from the conserved cysteine through the conserved F or W. A D gene is named only where the DNA matches it firmly. Size values are once, few and many counts, or a class for expanded clones, and some rows have none.

clone_size,v_call,d_call,j_call,cdr3_nt,cdr3_aa
.,TRBV7-8,TRBD2,TRBJ2-3,TGTGCCAGCAGCTCGGGACTAGCGGGAGAATGGGGCACAGATACGCAGTATTTT,CASSSGLAGEWGTDTQYF
.,TRBV9,TRBD2,TRBJ2-5,TGTGCCAGCAGCGTAGCTACGGGGGGAGGAGAGACCCAGTACTTC,CASSVATGGGETQYF
.,TRBV5-1,.,TRBJ2-7,TGCGCCAGCAGCTTTGGGCAGGGAGGCTACGAGCAGTACTTC,CASSFGQGGYEQYF
.,TRBV15,.,TRBJ1-5,TGTGCCACCAGCAGAGCTAGGGGGGACAATCAGCCCCAGCATTTT,CATSRARGDNQPQHF
once,TRBV9,TRBD1,TRBJ2-7,TGTGCCAGCAGCTCGGGACAGGGCGACGAGCAGTACTTC,CASSSGQGDEQYF
.,TRBV13,.,TRBJ2-7,TGTGCCAGCAGCCCTAACAGTGAATCCTACGAGCAGTACTTC,CASSPNSESYEQYF
.,TRBV28,TRBD2,TRBJ2-7,TGTGCCAGCAGGGGGACTAGCGGAACCGTCCCCGAGCAGTACTTC,CASRGTSGTVPEQYF
once,TRBV6-5,.,TRBJ2-2,TGTGCCAGCAGTTACCACCGCTCCCGCACCGGGGAGCTGTTTTTT,CASSYHRSRTGELFF
.,TRBV7-9,.,TRBJ1-2,TGTGCCAGCAGCTTAGTTGGTAACTATGGCTACACCTTC,CASSLVGNYGYTF
once,TRBV30,TRBD1,TRBJ2-7,TGTGCCTGGAGTGGGGGACAGGGGACCTACGAGCAGTACTTC,CAWSGGQGTYEQYF
.,TRBV10-1,.,TRBJ2-7,TGCGCCAGCAGTGAATATGCGGGGAGCTACGAGCAGTACTTC,CASSEYAGSYEQYF
.,TRBV16,.,TRBJ2-5,TGTGCCAGCAGCCGGGCCAGGGGTCAAGAGACCCAGTACTTC,CASSRARGQETQYF
.,TRBV28,.,TRBJ2-7,TGTGCCAGCAGAGCTGACACTTCCTACGAGCAGTACTTC,CASRADTSYEQYF
once,TRBV28,.,TRBJ2-7,TGTGCCAGCACCTCCATCCGCCCGGTTCCCAACTCCTACGAGCAGTACTTC,CASTSIRPVPNSYEQYF
few,TRBV9,TRBD2,TRBJ2-1,TGTGCCAGCAGCCCCGGGGGGGGTGAGCAGTTCTTC,CASSPGGGEQFF
.,TRBV19,TRBD2,TRBJ2-7,TGTGCCAGTAGTCCTATAGCGGGAGGAGGCCACGAGCAGTACTTC,CASSPIAGGGHEQYF
.,TRBV28,.,TRBJ1-4,TGTGCCAGCAGTTTCCTGACAGGCCAGAATGAAAAACTGTTTTTT,CASSFLTGQNEKLFF
once,TRBV7-3,TRBD1,TRBJ2-7,TGTGCCAGCAGACCCGGGACAGGGGGCTACGGGGAGCAGTACTTC,CASRPGTGGYGEQYF
.,TRBV5-1,.,TRBJ2-1,TGCGCCAGCAGCTATTCGGGCGGCCCCTACAATGAGCAGTTCTTC,CASSYSGGPYNEQFF
.,TRBV30,.,TRBJ1-5,TGTGCCAGACCGACGGCGCTTAGCAATCAGCCCCAGCATTTT,CARPTALSNQPQHF
.,TRBV30,.,TRBJ2-5,TGTGCCTGGAGTATTGGTGCCCTGGCCCAGTACTTC,CAWSIGALAQYF
.,TRBV9,TRBD1,TRBJ2-1,TGTGCCAGCAGCGGACAGGGGGGCAATGAGCAGTTCTTC,CASSGQGGNEQFF
.,TRBV7-8,.,TRBJ2-7,TGTGCCAGCAGCTTAGCGCGGACAGTTGGGCCCTACGAGCAGTACTTC,CASSLARTVGPYEQYF
few,TRBV4-1,.,TRBJ1-1,TGCGCCAGCAGCCAAGAAGGGAGCACTGAAGCTTTCTTT,CASSQEGSTEAFF